This TCR beta chain was sequenced for a study of blood T cell repertoires in COVID-19. In the study overall: Italy, Spain and the United States were the sources of the convalescent and acute COVID-19 samples. Sample material is recorded as cDNA or gDNA derived from T cells, B-cell-depleted T cells, or PBMCs.

Donors in Cohort 3 counted as recovered after two negative PCRs, clearance, or symptom resolution. CDR1 and CDR2 from the germline V gene are SGHRS and YFSETQ. Trimming removed 2 bases at V and 5 bases at J, with 7 bases between. There are 13 residues in the CDR3. In the original processing: Scientists estimated how many nucleated cells there were by amplifying reference gene primers. Clones were read by immunoSEQ multiplex PCR, and TCRdb kept only the in-frame ones, dropping some. V, J and clone size are taken as reported in that table, and D and trimming were inferred from the DNA itself. The sample gives about 140,000 clones, about 90% of which show up once; 11% is in the top ten. The count of this clone is one.

The clonotype comes from a man aged 60 to 69 who had recovered from COVID-19. V usage is TRBV5-1 and J usage is TRBJ1-4; D is unresolved. Source material: PBMCs or T cells enriched from blood (not recorded which). This chain's CDR3 is CASSFRSNEKLFF. CDR3 sequence (DNA): TGCGCCAGCAGCTTCCGGTCGAATGAAAAACTGTTTTTT.